The T cell receptor beta chain described here comes from a study of shared clonotypes between healthy human individuals. Adults of Caucasian background living in Nashville, Tennessee made up all donors. Findings and caveats of the study: Among several donors, roughly 5% of naive CD4 clonotypes were found in common. For sorted subsets, rarefaction showed incomplete sequencing despite large depth.

The CDR3 totals 17 residues. The junction had 15 bases not matched to a gene; V was cut back by 7 bases and J by 5 bases. Germline CDR1 MDHEN, CDR2 SYDVKM. Original data processing: ImmunoSEQ gave junction-only sequences without quality scores, so filtering differed. Some clones are missing from TCRdb's copy, which holds only in-frame ones; the method was immunoSEQ multiplex PCR. The V and J calls and the clone size are those of that table, but D and trimming were determined from the DNA. In the table there are a few hundred thousand clones, around 97% of which are singletons. Concerning this clone: As yet, its antigen is unknown.

This receptor was obtained from a woman aged 25 to 45 in good health. The sequenced sample consisted of naive CD4+ T cells sorted from blood. Subset: CD45RA+ positively selected. The rearrangement joins TRBV28 to TRBJ2-1; the match to TRBD1 covers 9 bases. The CDR3 spells CASNEISWGQGNNEQFF. CDR3 nucleotide sequence: TGTGCCAGCAATGAGATTTCGTGGGGACAGGGCAACAATGAGCAGTTCTTC.